This T cell receptor (beta chain) emerged from a study of blood T cell repertoires in COVID-19. The table came from immunoSEQ multiplex PCR; TCRdb's copy has only in-frame clones and leaves some out. The sample shows hundreds of thousands of clones, 85% to 90% of them seen only once. Donors were grouped by their self-reported clinical history. Trimming removed 3 bases from V and 4 bases from J, with 9 bases in between. Germline lookup yields CDR1 SGHVS and CDR2 FQNEAQ. The CDR3 runs 14 residues. The V gene is TRBV7-8, the J gene TRBJ2-2; possible D gene TRBD2, 6 bases. The sequence came from a man younger than 35 who had recovered from COVID-19. The specimen sequenced was PBMCs or T cells enriched from blood (not recorded which). The CDR3 DNA reads as TGTGCCAGCAGCTTGGACTACAGCACCGGGGAGCTGTTTTTT. Translating gives CASSLDYSTGELFF.